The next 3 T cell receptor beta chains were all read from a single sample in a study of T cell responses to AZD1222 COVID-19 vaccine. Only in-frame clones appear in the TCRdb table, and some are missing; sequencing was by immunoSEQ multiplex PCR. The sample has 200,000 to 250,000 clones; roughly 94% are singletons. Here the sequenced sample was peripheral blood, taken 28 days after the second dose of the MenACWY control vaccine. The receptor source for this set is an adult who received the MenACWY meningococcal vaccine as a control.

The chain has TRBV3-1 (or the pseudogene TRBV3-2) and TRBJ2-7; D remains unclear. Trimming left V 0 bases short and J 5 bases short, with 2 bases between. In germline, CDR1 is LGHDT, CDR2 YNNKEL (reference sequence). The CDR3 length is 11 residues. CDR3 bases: TGTGCCAGCAGCCAAGACCACGAGCAGTACTTC. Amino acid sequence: CASSQDHEQYF.

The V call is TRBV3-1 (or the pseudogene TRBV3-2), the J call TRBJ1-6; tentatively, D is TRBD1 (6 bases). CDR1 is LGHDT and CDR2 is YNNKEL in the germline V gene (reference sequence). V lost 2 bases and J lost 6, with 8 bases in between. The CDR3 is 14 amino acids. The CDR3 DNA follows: TGTGCCAGCAGCCAAACAGGGATTAATTCACCCCTCCACTTT. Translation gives CASSQTGINSPLHF.

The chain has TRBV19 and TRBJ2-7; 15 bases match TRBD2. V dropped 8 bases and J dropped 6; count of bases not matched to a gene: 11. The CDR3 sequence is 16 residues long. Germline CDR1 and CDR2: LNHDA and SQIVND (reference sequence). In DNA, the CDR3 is TGTGCCAGTCGGACTAGCGGGAGGGCCCTCAGTTCCGAGCAGTACTTC. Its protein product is CASRTSGRALSSEQYF.